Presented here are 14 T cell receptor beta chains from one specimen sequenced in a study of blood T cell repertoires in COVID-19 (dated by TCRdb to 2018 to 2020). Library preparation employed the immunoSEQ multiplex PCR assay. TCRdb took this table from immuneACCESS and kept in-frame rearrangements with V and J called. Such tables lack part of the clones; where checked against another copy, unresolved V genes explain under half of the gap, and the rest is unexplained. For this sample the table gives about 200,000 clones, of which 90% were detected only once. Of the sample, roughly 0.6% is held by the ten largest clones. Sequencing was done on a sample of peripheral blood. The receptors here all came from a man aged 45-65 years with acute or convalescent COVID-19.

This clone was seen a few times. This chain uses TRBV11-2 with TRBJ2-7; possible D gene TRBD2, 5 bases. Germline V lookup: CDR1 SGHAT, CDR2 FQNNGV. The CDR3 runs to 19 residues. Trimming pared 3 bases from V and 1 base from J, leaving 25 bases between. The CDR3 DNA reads TGTGCCAGCAGCTTTCCCTCCGTCCGGGCCCCGGGGAAATCCTACGAGCAGTACGTC. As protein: CASSFPSVRAPGKSYEQYV.

CDR3 nucleotide sequence: TGTGCCAGCAGCCGCGGGACGTTGAACACCGGGGAGCTGTTTTTT. It encodes CASSRGTLNTGELFF. The chain uses TRBV7-2 and TRBJ2-2, with D tentatively TRBD2 (6 bases). Germline CDR1 is SGHTA and CDR2 is FQGNSA. The CDR3 has 15 residues. The V and J ends lost 5 bases and 1 base respectively, with 11 bases between them.

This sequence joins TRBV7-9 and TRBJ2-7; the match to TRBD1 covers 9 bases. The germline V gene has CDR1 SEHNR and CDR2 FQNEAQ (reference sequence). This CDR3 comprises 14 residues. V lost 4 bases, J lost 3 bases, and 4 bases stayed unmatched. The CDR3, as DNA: TGTGCCAGCAGCTCCGGACAGGGGATCTACGAGCAGTACTTC. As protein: CASSSGQGIYEQYF.

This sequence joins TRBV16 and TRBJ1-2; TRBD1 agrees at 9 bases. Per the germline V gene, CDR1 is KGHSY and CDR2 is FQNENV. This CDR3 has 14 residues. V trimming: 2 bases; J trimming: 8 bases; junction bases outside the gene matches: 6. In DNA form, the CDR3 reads TGTGCCAGCAGCCAACCACAGGGGGCCGGGGGCTACACCTTC. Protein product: CASSQPQGAGGYTF.

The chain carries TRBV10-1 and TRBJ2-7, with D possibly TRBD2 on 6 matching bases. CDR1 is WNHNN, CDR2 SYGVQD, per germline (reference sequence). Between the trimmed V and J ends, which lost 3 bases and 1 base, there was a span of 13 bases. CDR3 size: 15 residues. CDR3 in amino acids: CASSDPNGGSYEQYF. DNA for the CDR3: TGCGCCAGCAGTGACCCGAATGGGGGGTCCTACGAGCAGTACTTC.

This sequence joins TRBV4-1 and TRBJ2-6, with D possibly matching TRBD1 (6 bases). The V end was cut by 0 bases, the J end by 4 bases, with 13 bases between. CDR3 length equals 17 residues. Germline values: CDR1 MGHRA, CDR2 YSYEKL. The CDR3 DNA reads TGCGCCAGCAGCCAAGAGTCAGGGGCTCTGGGGGCCAACGTCCTGACTTTC. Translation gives CASSQESGALGANVLTF.

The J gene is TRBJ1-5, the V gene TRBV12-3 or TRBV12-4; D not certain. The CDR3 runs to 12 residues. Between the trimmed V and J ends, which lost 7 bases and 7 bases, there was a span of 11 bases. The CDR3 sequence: CASTLREQPQHF. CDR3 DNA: TGTGCCAGCACCTTAAGGGAGCAGCCCCAGCATTTT.

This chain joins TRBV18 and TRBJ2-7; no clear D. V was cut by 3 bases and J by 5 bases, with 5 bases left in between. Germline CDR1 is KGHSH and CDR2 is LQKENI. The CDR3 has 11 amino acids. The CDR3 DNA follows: TGTGCCAGCTCACCCCGGGACGAGCAGTACTTC. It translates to CASSPRDEQYF.

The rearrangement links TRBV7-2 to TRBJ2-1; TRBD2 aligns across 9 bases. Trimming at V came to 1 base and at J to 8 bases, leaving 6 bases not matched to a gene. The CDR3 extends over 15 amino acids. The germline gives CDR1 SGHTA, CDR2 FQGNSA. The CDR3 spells CASSLVGTSIDEQFF. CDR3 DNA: TGTGCCAGCAGCTTAGTTGGGACTAGCATCGATGAGCAGTTCTTC.

CDR3 nucleotide sequence: TGTGCCAGCAGTTTTACTAGCGGGAGACTGTATACGCAGTATTTT. Its protein is CASSFTSGRLYTQYF. This rearrangement joins TRBV27 to TRBJ2-3, with TRBD2 matching 11 bases. Germline values: CDR1 MNHEY, CDR2 SMNVEV (reference sequence). The junction had 6 bases not matched to a gene; V was cut back by 3 bases and J by 7 bases. The length of the CDR3 is 15 residues.

This chain's CDR3 is CAITRTGDGNSPLHF. As DNA, the CDR3 is TGTGCCATCACCCGAACAGGGGATGGTAATTCACCCCTCCACTTT. The chain is built from TRBV10-3 and TRBJ1-6; 7 bases fit TRBD1. Losses at the gene ends were 7 bases for V and 6 bases for J; bases not matched to a gene: 9. Germline-derived CDR1 and CDR2 are ENHRY and SYGVKD. The CDR3 consists of 15 residues.

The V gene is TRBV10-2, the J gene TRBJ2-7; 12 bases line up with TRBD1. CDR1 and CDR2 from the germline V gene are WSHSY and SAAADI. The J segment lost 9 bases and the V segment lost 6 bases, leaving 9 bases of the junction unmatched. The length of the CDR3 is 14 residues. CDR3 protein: CASSTFRDRGRQYF. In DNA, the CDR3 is TGCGCCAGCAGCACCTTCCGGGACAGGGGGCGGCAGTACTTC.

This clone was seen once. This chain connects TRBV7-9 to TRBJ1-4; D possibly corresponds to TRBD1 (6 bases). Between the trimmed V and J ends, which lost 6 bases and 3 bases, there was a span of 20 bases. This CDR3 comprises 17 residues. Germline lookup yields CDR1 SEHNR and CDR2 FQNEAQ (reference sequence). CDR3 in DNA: TGTGCCAGCAGTCGTACTCGGACAGCAGTGGCTAATGAAAAACTGTTTTTT. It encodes CASSRTRTAVANEKLFF.

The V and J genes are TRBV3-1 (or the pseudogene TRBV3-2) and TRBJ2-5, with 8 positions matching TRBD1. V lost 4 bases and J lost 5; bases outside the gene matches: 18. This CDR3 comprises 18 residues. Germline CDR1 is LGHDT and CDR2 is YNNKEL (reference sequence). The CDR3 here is CASSPLLPQGALSETQYF. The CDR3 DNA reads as TGTGCCAGCAGCCCACTCTTACCCCAGGGGGCGCTGTCGGAGACCCAGTACTTC.